A single sample is the source of the 11 T cell receptor beta chains below, sequenced in a study of PD-1 blockade in classical Hodgkin lymphoma. Brentuximab vedotin exposure varied, and every patient relapsed after autologous stem cell transplantation. Sequencing used immunoSEQ multiplex PCR; TCRdb keeps in-frame clones, though not all of them. The sample contains about 41,000 clones, over 60% of which appear only once. Sequenced here: peripheral blood mononuclear cells (PBMCs), sampled at baseline. All receptors derive from a human donor with classical Hodgkin lymphoma.

The chain has TRBV7-2 and TRBJ1-1; 10 bases map to TRBD1. After removal of 0 bases from V and 5 bases from J, the junction contained 3 bases not matched to a gene. Germline V gene lookup returns CDR1 SGHTA and CDR2 FQGNSA. The CDR3 length is 15 residues. This chain's CDR3 is CASSLAPGQGTEAFF. The CDR3 nucleotides read TGTGCCAGCAGCTTAGCGCCGGGACAGGGGACTGAAGCTTTCTTT. The full variable domain, rest sourced from reference TRBV7-2 and TRBJ1-1, is GAGVSQSPSNKVTEKGKDVELRCDPISGHTALYWYRQSLGQGLEFLIYFQGNSAPDKSGLPSDRFSAERTGGSVSTLTIQRTQQEDSAVYLCASSLAPGQGTEAFFGQGTRLTVV.

V usage is TRBV13 and J usage is TRBJ2-3; TRBD2 is a possible D gene (5 bases). This CDR3 is built from 14 residues. CDR1 is PRHDT, CDR2 FYEKMQ, per germline (reference sequence). Trimming pared 2 bases from V and 2 bases from J, leaving 8 bases between. CDR3 loop: CASSLRRVTDTQYF. CDR3 in DNA: TGTGCCAGCAGCTTACGGCGGGTCACAGATACGCAGTATTTT.

This clone was seen only a few times. The V gene is TRBV19, the J gene TRBJ2-1; 9 bases match TRBD2. Germline CDR1 and CDR2: LNHDA and SQIVND (reference sequence). Trimming cost V 3 bases and J 1 base; bases outside gene matches: 7. The CDR3 has 17 residues. The CDR3 spells CASSIFSGRLSYNEQFF. In nucleotides, the CDR3 is TGTGCCAGTAGTATCTTCAGCGGGAGGCTATCCTACAATGAGCAGTTCTTC.

This rearrangement joins TRBV27 to TRBJ2-7; D is ambiguous. The CDR3 is made up of 16 amino acids. Per the germline V gene, CDR1 is MNHEY and CDR2 is SMNVEV (reference sequence). With 5 bases removed from V and 0 bases from J, the gap between germline ends came to 17 bases. The DNA for the CDR3 is TGTGCCAGCAGTCCCCGGCCACCGAGAGGCTCCTACGAGCAGTACTTC. Amino acid sequence: CASSPRPPRGSYEQYF.

The J gene is TRBJ2-3, the V gene TRBV11-2; 8 nucleotides align to TRBD1. Germline V gene lookup returns CDR1 SGHAT and CDR2 FQNNGV. The junction had 8 bases not matched to a gene; V was cut back by 5 bases and J by 4 bases. The CDR3 sequence is 15 residues long. The CDR3 loop is CASSHRQGLADTQYF. The DNA for the CDR3 is TGTGCCAGCAGCCATCGACAGGGGTTGGCAGATACGCAGTATTTT.

This chain joins TRBV5-6 and TRBJ1-1; no clear D gene. The CDR3 is made up of 14 amino acids. Germline CDR1 SGHDT, CDR2 YYEEEE. V lost 1 base, J lost 11 bases, and 18 bases lay in between. The CDR3 nucleotides read TGTGCCAGCAGCTTGACGAGTTTGGGGTCTGGCGCTTTCTTT. It encodes CASSLTSLGSGAFF.

A few counts support this clone. V gene TRBV28 combines with J gene TRBJ1-1; D not certain. V shed 8 bases and J shed 0 bases, with 10 bases lying between them. Per germline, CDR1 MDHEN and CDR2 SYDVKM. This CDR3 region has 13 residues. The CDR3 protein is CASRTRVNTEAFF. CDR3 DNA sequence: TGTGCCAGCCGCACACGGGTGAACACTGAAGCTTTCTTT.

The chain combines TRBV6-6 with TRBJ2-7, with unresolved D. The V and J ends lost 6 bases and 3 bases respectively, with 12 bases between them. The CDR3 loop spans 13 amino acids. Germline V gene lookup returns CDR1 MNHNY and CDR2 SVGAGI (reference sequence). CDR3: CASSYTLDYEQYF. The CDR3 DNA reads as TGTGCCAGCAGCTATACACTCGACTACGAGCAGTACTTC.

This clone was found once. The chain recombines TRBV7-9 with TRBJ2-1; 7 positions agree with TRBD1. There are 14 residues in the CDR3. Unmatched junction bases numbered 5, after V lost 2 bases and J lost 7 bases. Germline V CDR1 and CDR2: SEHNR, FQNEAQ (reference sequence). CDR3: CASSLRQGTNEQFF. In DNA, the CDR3 is TGTGCCAGCAGCTTAAGACAGGGAACAAATGAGCAGTTCTTC.

The J gene is TRBJ2-7, the V gene TRBV6-5, with D possibly matching TRBD2 (7 bases). The CDR3 is 15 amino acids. V was trimmed by 5 bases and J by 1 base, leaving 15 bases between them. Germline V lookup: CDR1 MNHEY, CDR2 SVGAGI. In nucleotides, the CDR3 is TGTGCCAGCAGTGACTTGGGGGGGGCTTCCTACGAGCAGTACTTC. Its protein is CASSDLGGASYEQYF.

V is TRBV2 and J is TRBJ1-4, with 8 nucleotides matching TRBD1. The CDR3 is made up of 21 amino acids. CDR1 SNHLY and CDR2 FYNNEI come from the germline V gene. Trimming at V came to 6 bases and at J to 3 bases, leaving 24 bases not matched to a gene. DNA for the CDR3: TGTGCCAGCAGCAAATCCGGGACAGGCATATCACAAGGATTGGCTAATGAAAAACTGTTTTTT. Translated: CASSKSGTGISQGLANEKLFF. Complete variable domain (other parts from reference TRBV2 and TRBJ1-4): EPEVTQTPSHQVTQMGQEVILRCVPISNHLYFYWYRQILGQKVEFLVSFYNNEISEKSEIFDDQFSVERPDGSNFTLKIRSTKLEDSAMYFCASSKSGTGISQGLANEKLFFGSGTQLSVL.